This record concerns one TCR beta chain sequence. The protocol was immunoSEQ multiplex PCR, while the TCRdb copy is restricted to in-frame clones and leaves out a portion. Here the sample spans about 61,000 clones, about 88% being singletons. The sample comes from a study of blood T cell repertoires in COVID-19. Overall study context: COVID-19 samples collected from the United States, Italy and Spain covered acute and convalescent phases.

Trimming left V 5 bases short and J 7 bases short, with 14 bases between. Germline loops: CDR1 LNHDA, CDR2 SQIVND (reference sequence). The length of the CDR3 is 13 residues. The clonotype originates from a woman aged 45-65 years with active or convalescent COVID-19. The source material was peripheral blood. The rearrangement uses TRBV19 and TRBJ1-2; D remains unclear. This CDR3 reads CASSGLEEGGYTF. The CDR3, as DNA: TGTGCCAGTAGTGGACTGGAGGAGGGTGGCTACACCTTC.